This T cell receptor beta chain appears in the sequencing data of a study of early T cells in non-severe SARS-CoV-2 infection. Across the whole study: Investigators sequenced bulk RNA drawn from unsorted whole blood, and chains remained unpaired.

Trimming shortened V by 2 bases and J by 0 bases, and 11 bases separated the two germline ends. The CDR3 has 15 residues. Germline assignment: CDR1 SGHRS and CDR2 YFSETQ. The table lists this clonotype with many counts. Unique molecular identifiers were attached to individual cDNA molecules. TCRdb passed the 5' RACE reads through MiXCR, listing each CDR3 protein once. The sample has roughly 54,000 distinct CDR3 sequences, about 5.6% seen once; the top ten hold almost 7%. Sequenced: whole blood. This receptor was obtained from an adult who was a healthcare worker with PCR-confirmed SARS-CoV-2 infection or an uninfected control (not recorded which). This sequence joins TRBV5-1 and TRBJ1-2; unclear D gene. CDR3 nucleotide sequence: TGCGCCAGCAGCTTCACAGATAGTGCTAACTATGGCTACACCTTC. Translating it yields CASSFTDSANYGYTF.